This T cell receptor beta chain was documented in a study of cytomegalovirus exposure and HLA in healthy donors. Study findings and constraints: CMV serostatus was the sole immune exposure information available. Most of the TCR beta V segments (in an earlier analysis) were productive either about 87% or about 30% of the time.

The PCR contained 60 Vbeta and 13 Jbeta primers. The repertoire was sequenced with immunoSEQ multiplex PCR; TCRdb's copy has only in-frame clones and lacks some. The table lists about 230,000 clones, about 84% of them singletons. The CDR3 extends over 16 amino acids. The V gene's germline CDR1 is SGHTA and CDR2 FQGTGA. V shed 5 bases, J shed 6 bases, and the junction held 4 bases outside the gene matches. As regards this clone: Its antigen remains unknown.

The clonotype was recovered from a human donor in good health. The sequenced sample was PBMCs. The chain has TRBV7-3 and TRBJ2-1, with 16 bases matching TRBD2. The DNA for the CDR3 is TGTGCCAGCAGCGAGGGACTAGCGGGAGGGCCCAATGAGCAGTTCTTC. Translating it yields CASSEGLAGGPNEQFF.